This TCR beta chain was sequenced for a study of T-cell reconstitution after alpha-beta-depleted transplantation in children. The study's findings and limits: Several hundred rapidly expanded clones from non-depleted graft cells reportedly supplied alpha-beta T cells about two months post-transplant. Elevated TCRbeta diversity at day 60 was traced, in some patients, to surviving recipient T cells and thymic progenitors. At the one-year point after transplant, T-cell counts and TCRbeta diversity were found to come mostly from T cells that had been newly produced.

The CDR3 runs to 14 residues. J lost 7 bases, V lost 5 bases, and 9 bases had no gene match. Germline V gives CDR1 DFQATT, CDR2 SNEGSKA (reference sequence). Unique molecular identifiers were incorporated during preparation of the TCRbeta library. TCRdb passed the PCR reads through MiXCR, listing each CDR3 protein once. The sample includes 45,000 to 55,000 distinct CDR3 sequences, around 9% of them seen just once. This clonotype was found a few times. Its antigen is still unknown. This TCR was sampled from a male patient aged 2 to 9 who had a stem cell transplant for chronic granulomatous disease, so the T cells may come from the graft donor. This sample comprised PBMCs, mostly from graft donor cells, obtained 60 days after TCRalphabeta/CD19-depleted stem cell transplant. The chain employs TRBV20-1 and TRBJ2-1, with 9 nucleotides matching TRBD2. CDR3 loop: CSALREGPQNEQFF. The CDR3 nucleotides read TGCAGTGCTCTGCGGGAGGGCCCCCAGAATGAGCAGTTCTTC.